A selection of T cell receptor beta chains follows, all from one sample in a study of shared clonotypes between healthy human individuals. Clones were sequenced by immunoSEQ multiplex PCR, and TCRdb holds only the in-frame ones, with some missing. In the table there are about 820,000 clones, 92% of which are singletons. Input material: naive CD8+ T cells sorted from blood. These receptors were collected from a man under 40 in good health. Both conserved end residues are part of each CDR3. Each record gives: clone size, V gene, D gene, J gene, CDR3 DNA, CDR3 protein. D genes are given only for firm matches. Some rows have no size entry. The others give once, few or many, or a class for an expanded clone.

-	TRBV19	-	TRBJ1-5	TGTGCCAGTAGTATGGCGGTCGGAGCAAATCAGCCCCAGCATTTT	CASSMAVGANQPQHF
-	TRBV4-3	-	TRBJ2-7	TGCGCCAGCAGCCAAGACCTCTTCTACGAGCAGTACTTC	CASSQDLFYEQYF
-	TRBV7-9	-	TRBJ2-5	TGTGCCAGCAGCCGCGAGGACAGAAAAGAGACCCAGTACTTC	CASSREDRKETQYF
-	TRBV18	-	TRBJ2-1	TGTGCCAGCTCACCAGGGGGTTACCACAATGAGCAGTTCTTC	CASSPGGYHNEQFF
-	TRBV7-8	-	TRBJ1-1	TGTGCCAGCAGCTCAGGACAGCCGAACACTGAAGCTTTCTTT	CASSSGQPNTEAFF
-	TRBV4-1	TRBD2	TRBJ2-7	TGCGCCAGCAGACCGCGGGAGGACCTTTTCTACGAGCAGTACTTC	CASRPREDLFYEQYF
-	TRBV27	-	TRBJ2-2	TGTGCCAGCACCGAAATCCCGGGGAAGGGGACCGGGGAGCTGTTTTTT	CASTEIPGKGTGELFF
-	TRBV29-1	-	TRBJ2-7	TGCAGCGTTGAAGGACAGGGAGGGACCTACGAGCAGTACTTC	CSVEGQGGTYEQYF
-	TRBV5-5	TRBD1	TRBJ2-7	TGTGCCAGCAGCACACGGGCAGGGGGATATTCTAGCTACGAGCAGTACTTC	CASSTRAGGYSSYEQYF
once	TRBV19	-	TRBJ1-5	TGTGCCAGTAGTAGGCCCGGGGGGGGCCAGCCCCAGCATTTT	CASSRPGGGQPQHF
-	TRBV7-9	TRBD2	TRBJ2-5	TGTGCCAGCAGCTTTCCGGGACTAGCAGAAGAGACCCAGTACTTC	CASSFPGLAEETQYF
-	TRBV7-9	TRBD2	TRBJ2-1	TGTGCCAGCAGCGGGATAGCGGGGGGCCCCAATGAGCAGTTCTTC	CASSGIAGGPNEQFF
-	TRBV30	TRBD2	TRBJ2-3	TGTGCCTGGACGCGGGACCTAGCGGGAGCCCCAGATACGCAGTATTTT	CAWTRDLAGAPDTQYF
-	TRBV21-1	-	TRBJ2-5	TGTGCCAGCAGCATTGAGACCCAGTACTTC	CASSIETQYF
-	TRBV6-1	-	TRBJ2-5	TGTGCCAGCAGTGGAGTAAACAGCCAAGAGACCCAGTACTTC	CASSGVNSQETQYF
-	TRBV5-1	TRBD2	TRBJ2-1	TGCGCCAGCAGCCCCCGGACTAGCGCCCTCGTCAATGAGCAGTTCTTC	CASSPRTSALVNEQFF
-	TRBV4-1	TRBD1	TRBJ1-1	TGCGCCAGCAGCCATACAGGGGGCATGAACACTGAAGCTTTCTTT	CASSHTGGMNTEAFF